A selection of T cell receptor beta chains follows, all from one sample in a study of blood T cell repertoires in COVID-19. Sequencing was performed with immunoSEQ multiplex PCR; in TCRdb, only in-frame clones are kept and a portion is missing. The data hold approximately 360,000 clones, with under 85% observed a single time. Sequenced input: PBMCs or T cells enriched from blood (not recorded which). The receptors originated from a woman aged 45-60 years who had recovered from COVID-19. Both conserved end residues are part of each CDR3. Each record gives: J gene, clone size, V gene, D gene, CDR3 protein, CDR3 DNA. A D gene is named only where the DNA matches it firmly. A row's size may be missing; if present it is once, few, many or a size class.

j_call: TRBJ1-2
clone_size: once
v_call: TRBV5-1
d_call: TRBD1
cdr3_aa: CASTDRGWGYTF
cdr3_nt: TGCGCCAGCACCGACAGGGGATGGGGCTACACCTTC

j_call: TRBJ1-2
clone_size: few
v_call: TRBV5-8
d_call: .
cdr3_aa: CASSVPTGTYYGYTF
cdr3_nt: TGTGCCAGCAGCGTCCCTACCGGGACATACTATGGCTACACCTTC

j_call: TRBJ1-5
clone_size: .
v_call: TRBV6-5
d_call: .
cdr3_aa: CASSYQGTYSNQPQHF
cdr3_nt: TGTGCCAGCAGTTACCAGGGGACGTATAGCAATCAGCCCCAGCATTTT

j_call: TRBJ2-1
clone_size: .
v_call: TRBV6-6
d_call: TRBD2
cdr3_aa: CAGNSGRSDEQFF
cdr3_nt: TGTGCCGGGAATAGCGGGAGGTCGGATGAGCAGTTCTTC

j_call: TRBJ1-6
clone_size: .
v_call: TRBV27
d_call: TRBD1
cdr3_aa: CASSSPSRQGRGNSPLHF
cdr3_nt: TGTGCCAGCAGCTCCCCCTCGCGACAGGGGCGAGGTAATTCACCCCTCCACTTT

j_call: TRBJ2-1
clone_size: once
v_call: TRBV30
d_call: TRBD1
cdr3_aa: CAWSGSRRQGGSYNNEQFF
cdr3_nt: TGTGCCTGGAGTGGATCTAGGCGACAGGGGGGCTCGTATAACAATGAGCAGTTCTTC

j_call: TRBJ1-1
clone_size: once
v_call: TRBV6-4
d_call: TRBD1
cdr3_aa: CASRRDSLNTEAFF
cdr3_nt: TGTGCCAGCAGGAGGGACAGCTTGAACACTGAAGCTTTCTTT

j_call: TRBJ1-3
clone_size: .
v_call: TRBV7-2
d_call: .
cdr3_aa: CASSLVQGLTGNTIYF
cdr3_nt: TGTGCCAGCAGCTTAGTTCAGGGGCTGACTGGAAACACCATATATTTT

j_call: TRBJ2-7
clone_size: .
v_call: TRBV5-1
d_call: TRBD2
cdr3_aa: CASSLNEWSGRDYEQYF
cdr3_nt: TGCGCCAGCAGCTTGAACGAGTGGTCGGGGAGGGACTACGAGCAGTACTTC

j_call: TRBJ2-7
clone_size: .
v_call: TRBV11-2
d_call: TRBD2
cdr3_aa: CASSLLAGVSYEQYF
cdr3_nt: TGTGCCAGCAGCTTGTTAGCGGGAGTCTCCTACGAGCAGTACTTC

j_call: TRBJ2-5
clone_size: once
v_call: TRBV3-1/TRBV3-2
d_call: TRBD2
cdr3_aa: CASSQDFGTSGGSETQYF
cdr3_nt: TGTGCCAGCAGCCAAGATTTTGGGACTAGCGGGGGGTCGGAGACCCAGTACTTC

j_call: TRBJ2-6
clone_size: .
v_call: TRBV6-5
d_call: .
cdr3_aa: CASSYGLRVGANVLTF
cdr3_nt: TGTGCCAGCAGTTATGGGCTCCGCGTCGGGGCCAACGTCCTGACTTTC

j_call: TRBJ2-7
clone_size: .
v_call: TRBV5-1
d_call: TRBD1
cdr3_aa: CASRWDRGHEQYF
cdr3_nt: TGCGCCAGCAGATGGGACAGGGGGCACGAGCAGTACTTC

j_call: TRBJ1-2
clone_size: .
v_call: TRBV6-1
d_call: TRBD1
cdr3_aa: CASSETRGRNYGYTF
cdr3_nt: TGTGCCAGCAGTGAAACTAGGGGGCGGAACTATGGCTACACCTTC

j_call: TRBJ2-2
clone_size: .
v_call: TRBV25-1
d_call: TRBD2
cdr3_aa: CASSAPGLENTGELFF
cdr3_nt: TGTGCCAGCAGTGCTCCGGGACTAGAGAACACCGGGGAGCTGTTTTTT

j_call: TRBJ2-5
clone_size: .
v_call: TRBV10-3
d_call: TRBD1
cdr3_aa: CAISDSTGGAETQYF
cdr3_nt: TGTGCCATCAGTGATTCGACAGGGGGCGCGGAGACCCAGTACTTC

j_call: TRBJ1-2
clone_size: .
v_call: TRBV27
d_call: TRBD1
cdr3_aa: CASSLSFGTGHYGYTF
cdr3_nt: TGTGCCAGCAGTTTAAGTTTTGGGACAGGGCACTATGGCTACACCTTC

j_call: TRBJ2-2
clone_size: .
v_call: TRBV6-2/TRBV6-3
d_call: .
cdr3_aa: CASSPPTGNTGELFF
cdr3_nt: TGTGCCAGCAGTCCCCCGACAGGGAACACCGGGGAGCTGTTTTTT

j_call: TRBJ1-3
clone_size: .
v_call: TRBV7-2
d_call: TRBD1
cdr3_aa: CASSGDRGNTIYF
cdr3_nt: TGTGCCAGCAGCGGGGACAGGGGAAACACCATATATTTT

j_call: TRBJ1-2
clone_size: .
v_call: TRBV10-3
d_call: TRBD1
cdr3_aa: CAMKSDRAGGNYGYTF
cdr3_nt: TGTGCCATGAAGTCGGACAGGGCCGGGGGAAACTATGGCTACACCTTC

j_call: TRBJ1-1
clone_size: .
v_call: TRBV19
d_call: .
cdr3_aa: CASSMGGGNTEAFF
cdr3_nt: TGTGCCAGTAGTATGGGGGGGGGCAACACTGAAGCTTTCTTT

j_call: TRBJ2-2
clone_size: .
v_call: TRBV6-2/TRBV6-3
d_call: .
cdr3_aa: CASSYSSGRYTGELFF
cdr3_nt: TGTGCCAGCAGTTACTCGAGCGGGCGATACACCGGGGAGCTGTTTTTT

j_call: TRBJ1-2
clone_size: .
v_call: TRBV7-9
d_call: .
cdr3_aa: CASSYPEGHGYTF
cdr3_nt: TGTGCCAGCAGCTACCCCGAGGGTCATGGCTACACCTTC

j_call: TRBJ1-6
clone_size: .
v_call: TRBV19
d_call: TRBD1
cdr3_aa: CASSMTLTGERPLHF
cdr3_nt: TGTGCCAGTAGTATGACTCTGACAGGGGAACGACCCCTCCACTTT

j_call: TRBJ1-1
clone_size: .
v_call: TRBV19
d_call: .
cdr3_aa: CASSGDNLTVNTEAFF
cdr3_nt: TGTGCCAGTAGCGGGGATAACCTAACAGTGAACACTGAAGCTTTCTTT

j_call: TRBJ2-1
clone_size: .
v_call: TRBV11-3
d_call: TRBD2
cdr3_aa: CASSPGLAGGYNEQFF
cdr3_nt: TGTGCCAGCAGCCCGGGACTAGCGGGAGGGTACAATGAGCAGTTCTTC

j_call: TRBJ2-7
clone_size: once
v_call: TRBV3-1/TRBV3-2
d_call: TRBD2
cdr3_aa: CASRTSGGGQYF
cdr3_nt: TGTGCCAGCAGGACTAGCGGGGGGGGCCAGTACTTC

j_call: TRBJ1-2
clone_size: .
v_call: TRBV19
d_call: .
cdr3_aa: CASSTNRAGDYGYTF
cdr3_nt: TGTGCCAGTAGTACCAATAGAGCAGGGGACTATGGCTACACCTTC

j_call: TRBJ1-1
clone_size: .
v_call: TRBV6-4
d_call: .
cdr3_aa: CASSDSGRGTEAFF
cdr3_nt: TGTGCCAGCAGTGACTCAGGGAGGGGCACTGAAGCTTTCTTT

j_call: TRBJ2-2
clone_size: .
v_call: TRBV10-3
d_call: .
cdr3_aa: CAISASGTTNTGELFF
cdr3_nt: TGTGCCATCAGTGCGTCAGGGACAACGAACACCGGGGAGCTGTTTTTT

j_call: TRBJ2-2
clone_size: few
v_call: TRBV6-5
d_call: .
cdr3_aa: CASRAGTLSGELFF
cdr3_nt: TGTGCCAGCAGGGCCGGGACTCTCAGCGGGGAGCTGTTTTTT

j_call: TRBJ2-7
clone_size: .
v_call: TRBV13
d_call: .
cdr3_aa: CASSSRGKQYF
cdr3_nt: TGTGCCAGCAGCTCCCGGGGGAAGCAGTACTTC

j_call: TRBJ2-2
clone_size: .
v_call: TRBV7-7
d_call: TRBD2
cdr3_aa: CASSFGLAGGIKGELFF
cdr3_nt: TGTGCCAGCAGCTTCGGACTAGCGGGAGGAATTAAGGGGGAGCTGTTTTTT

j_call: TRBJ1-1
clone_size: .
v_call: TRBV7-2
d_call: .
cdr3_aa: CASSSIRGGTEAFF
cdr3_nt: TGTGCCAGCAGCTCCATAAGGGGGGGCACTGAAGCTTTCTTT

j_call: TRBJ1-1
clone_size: .
v_call: TRBV6-2/TRBV6-3
d_call: .
cdr3_aa: CASSYAPGQTNTEAFF
cdr3_nt: TGTGCCAGCAGTTACGCCCCCGGACAGACGAACACTGAAGCTTTCTTT

j_call: TRBJ1-3
clone_size: once
v_call: TRBV19
d_call: .
cdr3_aa: CASSTDKNTIYF
cdr3_nt: TGTGCCAGTAGTACAGATAAAAACACCATATATTTT

j_call: TRBJ2-3
clone_size: once
v_call: TRBV5-4
d_call: TRBD2
cdr3_aa: CASTDRSGRVGDTQYF
cdr3_nt: TGTGCCAGCACCGATCGTAGCGGGAGGGTTGGGGATACGCAGTATTTT

j_call: TRBJ1-2
clone_size: .
v_call: TRBV2
d_call: .
cdr3_aa: CASRVDQARYTF
cdr3_nt: TGTGCCAGCCGAGTGGATCAAGCGCGCTACACCTTC

j_call: TRBJ2-7
clone_size: .
v_call: TRBV6-1
d_call: .
cdr3_aa: CASSESLYEQYF
cdr3_nt: TGTGCCAGCAGTGAATCTCTCTACGAGCAGTACTTC

j_call: TRBJ2-1
clone_size: .
v_call: TRBV18
d_call: .
cdr3_aa: CASSPQGYNEQFF
cdr3_nt: TGTGCCAGCTCACCACAGGGGTACAATGAGCAGTTCTTC

j_call: TRBJ1-2
clone_size: .
v_call: TRBV30
d_call: TRBD1
cdr3_aa: CAWSGLRDRDYGYTF
cdr3_nt: TGTGCCTGGAGTGGGTTGCGGGACAGGGACTATGGCTACACCTTC

j_call: TRBJ2-2
clone_size: few
v_call: TRBV11-3
d_call: .
cdr3_aa: CASSLGLIGELFF
cdr3_nt: TGTGCCAGCAGCTTAGGACTGATCGGGGAGCTGTTTTTT

j_call: TRBJ1-2
clone_size: .
v_call: TRBV6-5
d_call: .
cdr3_aa: CASSPAGAGGYTF
cdr3_nt: TGTGCCAGCAGCCCGGCGGGGGCGGGAGGCTACACCTTC

j_call: TRBJ2-1
clone_size: .
v_call: TRBV11-2
d_call: TRBD2
cdr3_aa: CASSLGASGKNNEQFF
cdr3_nt: TGTGCCAGCAGCTTGGGCGCTAGCGGGAAAAACAATGAGCAGTTCTTC

j_call: TRBJ1-2
clone_size: few
v_call: TRBV5-6
d_call: TRBD1
cdr3_aa: CASSPDRDYGYTF
cdr3_nt: TGTGCCAGCAGCCCGGACAGGGACTATGGCTACACCTTC

j_call: TRBJ2-5
clone_size: .
v_call: TRBV11-2
d_call: TRBD2
cdr3_aa: CASSLVAGDQETQYF
cdr3_nt: TGTGCCAGCAGCTTAGTCGCGGGAGATCAAGAGACCCAGTACTTC